These 20 T cell receptor beta chains were all obtained from the same sample, sequenced in a study of T cell responses to AZD1222 COVID-19 vaccine. Only in-frame clones appear in the TCRdb table, and some are missing; sequencing was by immunoSEQ multiplex PCR. The table shows 150,000 to 170,000 clones, with roughly 90% occurring only once. The sequences come from peripheral blood, collected on day 0 of AZD1222 vaccination. The receptors derive from an adult in good health.

J is TRBJ1-2 and V is TRBV9; the D is unclear. The CDR3 is 15 amino acids. V was clipped by 0 bases and J by 6 bases, with 15 bases between them. CDR1 and CDR2 from the germline V gene are SGDLS and YYNGEE. The CDR3 sequence: CASSVASKPWDGYTF. Here the CDR3 DNA reads TGTGCCAGCAGCGTAGCGTCCAAACCGTGGGATGGCTACACCTTC.

The J gene is TRBJ2-5, the V gene TRBV15; 7 bases are shared with TRBD1. Germline V gene sequence: CDR1 LNHNV, CDR2 YYDKDF (reference sequence). The junction had 9 bases not matched to a gene; V was cut back by 5 bases and J by 3 bases. The CDR3 extends over 15 amino acids. The CDR3 reads CATSYPIGTEETQYF. CDR3 coding DNA: TGTGCCACCAGCTACCCTATCGGGACAGAAGAGACCCAGTACTTC.

The chain has TRBV6-2 or TRBV6-3 and TRBJ2-7; perhaps TRBD2 as D (6 bases). The V end lost 2 bases, the J end lost 1 base, and 15 bases lay between the germline ends. The CDR3 runs to 16 residues. Germline V gene data show CDR1 as MNHEY and CDR2 as SVGEGT. In nucleotides, the CDR3 is TGTGCCAGCAGTTACGACCCCTTGGAGGGATCCTACGAGCAGTACTTC. Protein product: CASSYDPLEGSYEQYF.

V is TRBV7-9 and J is TRBJ2-7; D unresolved. This CDR3 comprises 11 residues. Germline CDR1 is SEHNR and CDR2 is FQNEAQ (reference sequence). V lost 4 bases, J lost 3 bases, and 4 bases lay in between. The CDR3 nucleotides read TGTGCCAGCAGCTCCTACTACGAGCAGTACTTC. Translation: CASSSYYEQYF.

The chain combines TRBV3-1 (or the pseudogene TRBV3-2) with TRBJ1-6; 7 positions agree with TRBD1. CDR1 and CDR2 (germline): LGHDT, YNNKEL (reference sequence). The CDR3 has 14 amino acids. V was pared by 2 bases and J by 10 bases, with 5 bases of the junction left unmatched. The CDR3 bases are TGTGCCAGCAGCCAAAAACAGGGGAGGTCACCCCTCCACTTT. Encoded protein: CASSQKQGRSPLHF.

The J gene is TRBJ2-5, the V gene TRBV11-2, with no clear D. Germline assignment: CDR1 SGHAT and CDR2 FQNNGV. This CDR3 region has 13 residues. The V and J ends lost 5 bases and 2 bases respectively, with 9 bases between them. The CDR3 protein is CASSTERQETQYF. DNA for the CDR3: TGTGCCAGCAGCACCGAGAGACAAGAGACCCAGTACTTC.

The gene calls are TRBV10-1 and TRBJ2-7; 9 bases align to TRBD1. In germline, CDR1 is WNHNN, CDR2 SYGVQD (reference sequence). J was trimmed by 6 bases and V by 1 base; bases with no gene match: 7. This CDR3 has 15 residues. This CDR3 reads CASSEWGTGYVEQYF. The CDR3 bases are TGCGCCAGCAGTGAGTGGGGGACAGGGTATGTCGAGCAGTACTTC.

Points on this clone: The junction does not match germline at one end; this may be a read error. The chain employs TRBV7-7 and TRBJ2-2, with 9 nucleotides matching TRBD2. The CDR3 contains 16 residues. Germline CDR1 SSHAT, CDR2 FNYEAQ (reference sequence). CDR3 nucleotides: TGTGCTAGCAGCTTATCAGCGGGGGGTGTCACCGGGGAGCTGTTTTTT. It specifies CASSLSAGGVTGELFF.

The chain couples TRBV6-5 to TRBJ2-5; D is ambiguous. CDR3 length: 14 residues. Trimming pared 8 bases from V and 8 bases from J, leaving 21 bases between. From germline, CDR1 is MNHEY and CDR2 SVGAGI. The CDR3, as DNA: TGTGCCAGCGTCCAGCCGAACACTTTTAGAACCCAGTACTTC. Protein product: CASVQPNTFRTQYF.

This chain joins TRBV29-1 and TRBJ1-2; D is unresolved. Germline values: CDR1 SQVTM, CDR2 ANQGSEA. This CDR3 has 12 amino acids. V dropped 0 bases and J dropped 8 bases, with 10 bases sitting between them. The CDR3 nucleotides are TGCAGCGTTGAAGATAGCTTAAACGGCTACACCTTC. This encodes CSVEDSLNGYTF. The complete variable domain, with remaining parts taken from reference TRBV29-1 and TRBJ1-2, reads SAVISQKPSRDICQRGTSLTIQCQVDSQVTMMFWYRQQPGQSLTLIATANQGSEATYESGFVIDKFPISRPNLTFSTLTVSNMSPEDSSIYLCSVEDSLNGYTFGSGTRLTVV.

A remark on this clone: This CDR3 is also generated by other DNA sequences in the sample. The chain couples TRBV27 to TRBJ1-2, with TRBD1 as a possible D gene (6 bases). CDR3 size: 13 residues. Trimming stripped 5 bases from V and 2 bases from J, with 9 bases between. Germline assignment: CDR1 MNHEY and CDR2 SMNVEV (reference sequence). The CDR3 DNA reads TGTGCCAGCAGTAGGACAGCAAACTATGGCTACACCTTC. Its translation is CASSRTANYGYTF.

This sequence joins TRBV3-1 (or the pseudogene TRBV3-2) and TRBJ1-5; 11 nucleotides line up with TRBD1. Unmatched junction bases numbered 3, after V lost 3 bases and J lost 2 bases. From germline, CDR1 is LGHDT and CDR2 YNNKEL (reference sequence). The CDR3 sequence is 16 residues long. The CDR3 DNA follows: TGTGCCAGCAGCCAGGGACAGGGGGAGGGCAATCAGCCCCAGCATTTT. Amino acid sequence: CASSQGQGEGNQPQHF.

In this sample, this clone turned up once. This chain links TRBV25-1 with TRBJ1-3; D may be TRBD1 (6 bases). CDR1 is MGHDK and CDR2 is SYGVNS in the germline V gene. V was clipped by 6 bases and J by 2 bases, with 8 bases between them. This CDR3 comprises 13 residues. The CDR3 is CASRDSPGNTIYF. The CDR3 DNA follows: TGTGCCAGCAGGGACAGCCCTGGAAACACCATATATTTT.

The chain combines TRBV7-8 with TRBJ2-1, with no clear D. Trimming removed 4 bases from V and 4 bases from J, with 17 bases in between. In germline, CDR1 is SGHVS, CDR2 FQNEAQ. The CDR3 is made up of 16 amino acids. CDR3 sequence reads: CASSSNYATIYNEQFF. The CDR3 DNA reads as TGTGCCAGCAGCTCTAACTACGCCACTATATACAATGAGCAGTTCTTC. The whole variable domain, filled in from reference TRBV7-8 and TRBJ2-1, reads GAGVSQSPRYKVAKRGQDVALRCDPISGHVSLFWYQQALGQGPEFLTYFQNEAQLDKSGLPSDRFFAERPEGSVSTLKIQRTQQEDSAVYLCASSSNYATIYNEQFFGPGTRLTVL.

A few counts support this clone. The V call is TRBV9, the J call TRBJ2-7; the match to TRBD2 covers 10 bases. Germline V gives CDR1 SGDLS, CDR2 YYNGEE. The CDR3 length is 15 residues. J was trimmed by 4 bases and V by 4 bases; bases with no gene match: 8. CDR3 amino acids: CASSPSGRALYEQYF. The CDR3 nucleotides read TGTGCCAGCAGCCCCAGCGGGAGGGCCCTGTACGAGCAGTACTTC.

The rearrangement uses TRBV29-1 and TRBJ2-7, with D perhaps given as TRBD1 or TRBD2 (5 bases each). The ends were cut back, 4 bases at V and 2 bases at J, with 12 bases in the middle. The CDR3 totals 13 residues. CDR1 SQVTM and CDR2 ANQGSEA come from the germline V gene. CDR3 loop: CSVGGRRAYEQYF. CDR3 bases: TGCAGCGTTGGGGGACGAAGAGCCTACGAGCAGTACTTC.

The rearrangement joins TRBV19 to TRBJ1-5; 8 positions match TRBD1. Trimming removed 6 bases from V and 6 bases from J; junction bases left unmatched: 7. This CDR3 has 14 amino acids. The germline gives CDR1 LNHDA, CDR2 SQIVND (reference sequence). The CDR3: CASRSTGEGQPQHF. In DNA form, the CDR3 reads TGTGCCAGTAGGTCGACAGGGGAGGGTCAGCCCCAGCATTTT.

J is TRBJ1-5 and V is TRBV20-1; D call uncertain. Between the trimmed V and J ends, which lost 0 bases and 4 bases, there was a span of 1 base. This CDR3 comprises 11 residues. Germline loops: CDR1 DFQATT, CDR2 SNEGSKA (reference sequence). DNA for the CDR3: TGCAGTGCTAGAGATAATCAGCCCCAGCATTTT. Protein product: CSARDNQPQHF.

The chain employs TRBV7-9 and TRBJ2-7, with TRBD1 as a possible D gene (5 bases). Trimming shortened V by 5 bases and J by 2 bases, and 19 bases separated the two germline ends. Germline V gene lookup returns CDR1 SEHNR and CDR2 FQNEAQ (reference sequence). The CDR3 runs to 16 residues. CDR3 sequence: CASSLNGAVLPYEQYF. CDR3 DNA: TGTGCCAGCAGCCTAAATGGGGCAGTGTTGCCCTACGAGCAGTACTTC.

The count of this clone is one. The CDR3 sequence is CASRQQGPGTGVTGELFF. CDR3 DNA sequence: TGTGCCAGCAGGCAACAGGGTCCCGGGACAGGAGTCACCGGGGAGCTGTTTTTT. The chain carries TRBV11-2 and TRBJ2-2; 8 bases agree with TRBD1. V was clipped by 6 bases and J by 4 bases; unmatched bases: 16. The CDR3 runs to 18 residues. Germline assignment: CDR1 SGHAT and CDR2 FQNNGV.